This passage covers 7 T cell receptor beta chains from one sample sequenced in a study of blood T cells in healthy people across ages (dated by TCRdb to between 2015 and 2017). The library was prepared using 5' RACE. Sequencing took place on an Illumina HiSeq 2500. A second 7 to 11 cycle PCR used a sample-barcoded 5' primer and a J-beta primer mix. The raw public reads went through TCRdb reprocessing: fastp at Q25, MiXCR clone calling, in-frame beta chains kept. Rows are combined by CDR3 protein, so each entry shows the most common genes and DNA. This sample lists 600,000 to 850,000 distinct CDR3 sequences; 20% to 25% were detected once. Clones ranked in the top ten supply 9% to 9.5% of the sample. The same specimen was also included in a second study, on T cells of mothers and their children.

Sequenced sample: blood. Source of these receptors: a boy aged 10-17 years in good health.

This clonotype was detected only a few times. CDR3 residues: CSVEGTGGADTGELFF. CDR3 DNA: TGCAGCGTTGAAGGCACAGGGGGCGCGGACACCGGGGAGCTGTTTTTT. The chain employs TRBV29-1 and TRBJ2-2, with 9 bases lining up with TRBD1. V was pared by 1 base and J by 3 bases, with 6 bases of the junction left unmatched. CDR1 and CDR2 from the germline V gene are SQVTM and ANQGSEA. This CDR3 has 16 amino acids.

A note on this clonotype: At one end, the junction sequence differs from germline, possibly due to a read error. This chain links TRBV20-1 with TRBJ2-2; 9 bases agree with TRBD2. This CDR3 comprises 15 residues. CDR1 is DFQATT, CDR2 SNEGSKA, per germline (reference sequence). The CDR3 DNA reads TGTAGTGCTAGAGATCTGGCGGGAGGGCACGGGGAGCTGTTTTTT. This sequence encodes CSARDLAGGHGELFF.

This clonotype was counted a few times. The chain recombines TRBV24-1 with TRBJ2-5; 9 nucleotides align to TRBD2. V lost 5 bases, J lost 3 bases, and 6 bases stayed unmatched. CDR3 length equals 15 residues. Germline CDR1 KGHDR, CDR2 SFDVKD. The CDR3 loop is CATSGSGLAKETQYF. CDR3 DNA: TGTGCCACCAGTGGATCGGGACTAGCTAAAGAGACCCAGTACTTC.

This clonotype was seen a handful of times. The chain uses TRBV7-9 and TRBJ2-3, with 9 bases identical to TRBD1. Germline V gene data show CDR1 as SEHNR and CDR2 as FQNEAQ (reference sequence). V lost 5 bases, J lost 3 bases, and 9 bases stayed unmatched. This CDR3 spans 16 amino acids. CDR3 in amino acids: CASSLWTGEETDTQYF. For the CDR3, the DNA is TGTGCCAGCAGCCTATGGACAGGGGAAGAGACAGATACGCAGTATTTT.

This chain uses TRBV25-1 with TRBJ2-5; perhaps TRBD2 as D (5 bases). This CDR3 region has 13 residues. Germline-derived CDR1 and CDR2 are MGHDK and SYGVNS. The V and J ends lost 10 bases and 4 bases respectively, with 16 bases between them. CDR3 nucleotides: TGTGCCACCCGAGGGAAGGGCTTAGAGACCCAGTACTTC. It yields the protein CATRGKGLETQYF.

The chain uses TRBV11-1 and TRBJ2-2, with D unclear. Germline CDR1 reads SGHAT; CDR2 reads FQDESV (reference sequence). There are 14 residues in the CDR3. Between the trimmed V and J ends, which lost 5 bases and 4 bases, there was a span of 11 bases. CDR3 nucleotides: TGTGCCAGCAGCCAGATACGGGCCACCGGGGAGCTGTTTTTT. This codes for CASSQIRATGELFF.

The chain joins TRBV2 to TRBJ2-5; TRBD1 aligns across 8 bases. This CDR3 contains 13 residues. CDR1 and CDR2 from the germline V gene are SNHLY and FYNNEI. V lost 8 bases and J lost 5; bases outside the gene matches: 7. The CDR3 DNA reads as TGTGCCAGCTTCGGACAGGGATATGAGACCCAGTACTTC. This codes for CASFGQGYETQYF.